A selection of T cell receptor beta chains follows, all from one sample in a study of blood T cell repertoires in COVID-19. Generated by immunoSEQ multiplex PCR, the TCRdb table keeps only in-frame clones and is missing some. The data contain under 200,000 clones, roughly 90% of them singletons. What was sequenced was PBMCs or T cells enriched from blood (not recorded which). These receptors were obtained from a woman aged 18-29 years who had recovered from COVID-19. The CDR3 runs from the conserved cysteine through the conserved F or W. Each record gives: CDR3 DNA, CDR3 protein, clone size, J gene, V gene, D gene. D genes are given only for firm matches. Where a row states a size, it is once, few, many or the class of an expanded clone; other rows omit it.

CDR3 DNA: TGTGCCAGCAGTTACTCCGACAGGTTAGCTGAAGCTTTCTTT
CDR3 protein: CASSYSDRLAEAFF
clone size: few
J gene: TRBJ1-1
V gene: TRBV6-2/TRBV6-3
D gene: .

CDR3 DNA: TGTGCCAGCAGCCCTTTACACAACACTGAAGCTTTCTTT
CDR3 protein: CASSPLHNTEAFF
clone size: .
J gene: TRBJ1-1
V gene: TRBV12-3/TRBV12-4
D gene: .

CDR3 DNA: TGCAGCGTCCTAGACAGGACAACTAATGAAAAACTGTTTTTT
CDR3 protein: CSVLDRTTNEKLFF
clone size: .
J gene: TRBJ1-4
V gene: TRBV29-1
D gene: .

CDR3 DNA: TGCGCCAGCAGCCAAGACCCGGGACTACAAGAGACCCAGTACTTC
CDR3 protein: CASSQDPGLQETQYF
clone size: .
J gene: TRBJ2-5
V gene: TRBV4-1
D gene: TRBD2

CDR3 DNA: TGTGCCAGCAGCTTAGGGGACAGGACCCTGAGGAATGAGCAGTTCTTC
CDR3 protein: CASSLGDRTLRNEQFF
clone size: .
J gene: TRBJ2-1
V gene: TRBV11-3
D gene: TRBD1

CDR3 DNA: TGTGCCAGCAGCTTAGAGGACAGGCTCTATGGCTACACCTTC
CDR3 protein: CASSLEDRLYGYTF
clone size: .
J gene: TRBJ1-2
V gene: TRBV11-2
D gene: TRBD1

CDR3 DNA: TGTGCCTGGATCTTGACAGGAGGTTCACCCCTCCACTTT
CDR3 protein: CAWILTGGSPLHF
clone size: .
J gene: TRBJ1-6
V gene: TRBV30
D gene: .

CDR3 DNA: TGCGCCAGCAGCCAAGAGGGGGGAAGTAATTCACCCCTCCACTTT
CDR3 protein: CASSQEGGSNSPLHF
clone size: .
J gene: TRBJ1-6
V gene: TRBV4-1
D gene: .

CDR3 DNA: TGTGCCAGCAGCTCGGTCGGGGAGGTGTCCCTCTTC
CDR3 protein: CASSSVGEVSLF
clone size: .
J gene: TRBJ2-7
V gene: TRBV5-4
D gene: .

CDR3 DNA: TGCGCCAGCAGCCAAGCTAAGGGGGGGGCCTACGAGCAGTACTTC
CDR3 protein: CASSQAKGGAYEQYF
clone size: once
J gene: TRBJ2-7
V gene: TRBV4-1
D gene: .

CDR3 DNA: TGTGCCAGCGGGAGGGGGGGCGCATATCAGCCCCAGCATTTT
CDR3 protein: CASGRGGAYQPQHF
clone size: .
J gene: TRBJ1-5
V gene: TRBV2
D gene: .

CDR3 DNA: TGTGCCAGCAGCGTAGACGGTAGCGGGGGAAGTGAGCAGTTCTTC
CDR3 protein: CASSVDGSGGSEQFF
clone size: .
J gene: TRBJ2-1
V gene: TRBV9
D gene: TRBD2

CDR3 DNA: TGTGCCAGCAGTATACCCCCAGGGGCTGAAGCTTTCTTT
CDR3 protein: CASSIPPGAEAFF
clone size: .
J gene: TRBJ1-1
V gene: TRBV6-5
D gene: .

CDR3 DNA: TGTGCCAGCAGCTTCCTGCGATCGGGGAACACTGAAGCTTTCTTT
CDR3 protein: CASSFLRSGNTEAFF
clone size: .
J gene: TRBJ1-1
V gene: TRBV11-2
D gene: .

CDR3 DNA: TGCAGCGTGGGGGACAGGGAAGGTTCACCCCTCCACTTT
CDR3 protein: CSVGDREGSPLHF
clone size: many
J gene: TRBJ1-6
V gene: TRBV29-1
D gene: TRBD1

CDR3 DNA: TGTGCCAGCAGCTTAGATCGGAGGGCTAACTATGGCTACACCTTC
CDR3 protein: CASSLDRRANYGYTF
clone size: .
J gene: TRBJ1-2
V gene: TRBV13
D gene: .

CDR3 DNA: TGTGCCACGGGACAGCGAGATGAAAAACTGTTTTTT
CDR3 protein: CATGQRDEKLFF
clone size: .
J gene: TRBJ1-4
V gene: TRBV15
D gene: TRBD1

CDR3 DNA: TGTGCCAGCAGCCAAGACGCAGGTGGGAGCAATCAGCCCCAGCATTTT
CDR3 protein: CASSQDAGGSNQPQHF
clone size: .
J gene: TRBJ1-5
V gene: TRBV3-1/TRBV3-2
D gene: .

CDR3 DNA: TGCGCCAGCAGCCAAGTCGGGAACAGGGTGGACGAGCAGTACTTC
CDR3 protein: CASSQVGNRVDEQYF
clone size: .
J gene: TRBJ2-7
V gene: TRBV4-1
D gene: .

CDR3 DNA: TGTGCCAGCAGTTTGGGAGGGGGCTCCTACGAGCAGTACTTC
CDR3 protein: CASSLGGGSYEQYF
clone size: .
J gene: TRBJ2-7
V gene: TRBV28
D gene: .

CDR3 DNA: TGCGCCAGCAGCTTGGAGCGGGGGGAACAAGAGACCCAGTACTTC
CDR3 protein: CASSLERGEQETQYF
clone size: .
J gene: TRBJ2-5
V gene: TRBV5-1
D gene: TRBD2

CDR3 DNA: TGTGCCAGCAGCTCAAGCATGAGCAATCAGCCCCAGCATTTT
CDR3 protein: CASSSSMSNQPQHF
clone size: .
J gene: TRBJ1-5
V gene: TRBV28
D gene: .

CDR3 DNA: TGTGCCATACTCCCCGGGACAGGGTCCGAGCAGTACTTC
CDR3 protein: CAILPGTGSEQYF
clone size: once
J gene: TRBJ2-7
V gene: TRBV28
D gene: TRBD1

CDR3 DNA: TGTGCCTGGAGTGTTTCCAGGGGGAGTCAGCCCCAGCATTTT
CDR3 protein: CAWSVSRGSQPQHF
clone size: .
J gene: TRBJ1-5
V gene: TRBV30
D gene: TRBD1

CDR3 DNA: TGTGCCAGCAATAGGGACAGGGTGGCAACTAATGAAAAACTGTTTTTT
CDR3 protein: CASNRDRVATNEKLFF
clone size: .
J gene: TRBJ1-4
V gene: TRBV2
D gene: TRBD1

CDR3 DNA: TGCAGCGCCCCCACAGATGGCTACACCTTC
CDR3 protein: CSAPTDGYTF
clone size: .
J gene: TRBJ1-2
V gene: TRBV29-1
D gene: .

CDR3 DNA: TGTGCCAGCACCCAACGAGGCCCTAGAGGCAATCAGCCCCAGCATTTT
CDR3 protein: CASTQRGPRGNQPQHF
clone size: .
J gene: TRBJ1-5
V gene: TRBV28
D gene: .

CDR3 DNA: TGTGCCAGCAGCCGGACAGATTGGGAGCAGTTCTTC
CDR3 protein: CASSRTDWEQFF
clone size: once
J gene: TRBJ2-1
V gene: TRBV6-5
D gene: .

CDR3 DNA: TGTGCCAGCTCACGCGTTCTTGCAACTAATGAAAAACTGTTTTTT
CDR3 protein: CASSRVLATNEKLFF
clone size: .
J gene: TRBJ1-4
V gene: TRBV18
D gene: .

CDR3 DNA: TGTGCCAGCAGCCAGGCGGGACTCAAGAATTCACCCCTCCACTTT
CDR3 protein: CASSQAGLKNSPLHF
clone size: .
J gene: TRBJ1-6
V gene: TRBV3-1/TRBV3-2
D gene: .

CDR3 DNA: TGTGCCAGCAGTTACTCGATTCAGGGGATGAACTATGGCTACACCTTC
CDR3 protein: CASSYSIQGMNYGYTF
clone size: .
J gene: TRBJ1-2
V gene: TRBV6-5
D gene: .

CDR3 DNA: TGTGCCAGCAGCGACTACACTGAAGCTTTCTTT
CDR3 protein: CASSDYTEAFF
clone size: .
J gene: TRBJ1-1
V gene: TRBV7-9
D gene: .

CDR3 DNA: TGTGCCAGCAGTTTTGAGGGATTTGCAGATACGCAGTATTTT
CDR3 protein: CASSFEGFADTQYF
clone size: .
J gene: TRBJ2-3
V gene: TRBV28
D gene: .

CDR3 DNA: TGTGCCAGCAGGCAAACTCTAGCGGGGGGTTATCACCAGTACTTC
CDR3 protein: CASRQTLAGGYHQYF
clone size: .
J gene: TRBJ2-4
V gene: TRBV6-5
D gene: TRBD2

CDR3 DNA: TGCGCCAGCAGTGTGCCAGGCTCTGGGGCCAACGTCCTGACTTTC
CDR3 protein: CASSVPGSGANVLTF
clone size: few
J gene: TRBJ2-6
V gene: TRBV10-1
D gene: .

CDR3 DNA: TGTGCCAGCAGCCCCACCTTGGCAGGGCCCCGCTCCTACAATGAGCAGTTCTTC
CDR3 protein: CASSPTLAGPRSYNEQFF
clone size: few
J gene: TRBJ2-1
V gene: TRBV7-9
D gene: .

CDR3 DNA: TGTGCCAGTAGTGCCTCCGGGAGCTCCTATAATTCACCCCTCCACTTT
CDR3 protein: CASSASGSSYNSPLHF
clone size: .
J gene: TRBJ1-6
V gene: TRBV19
D gene: .

CDR3 DNA: TGTGCCAGTAGTAAAGTTTCCGCGAATGAAAAACTGTTTTTT
CDR3 protein: CASSKVSANEKLFF
clone size: .
J gene: TRBJ1-4
V gene: TRBV19
D gene: .

CDR3 DNA: TGTGCCAGCAGCCCGGGACAGGGGGCCCTCTGCACCTTC
CDR3 protein: CASSPGQGALCTF
clone size: .
J gene: TRBJ1-2
V gene: TRBV2
D gene: TRBD1

CDR3 DNA: TGTGCCAGCAGTCGCCTCTCAGGGGGCTTTGATGGGTACTTC
CDR3 protein: CASSRLSGGFDGYF
clone size: .
J gene: TRBJ2-5
V gene: TRBV6-2/TRBV6-3
D gene: TRBD1

CDR3 DNA: TGTGCCAGCAGCCCGAATACAGGACAGTTTACGCAGTATTTT
CDR3 protein: CASSPNTGQFTQYF
clone size: .
J gene: TRBJ2-3
V gene: TRBV5-6
D gene: .

CDR3 DNA: TGTGCCTGGAGTGCCGGGGACTTCCAAGAGACCCAGTACTTC
CDR3 protein: CAWSAGDFQETQYF
clone size: .
J gene: TRBJ2-5
V gene: TRBV30
D gene: .

CDR3 DNA: TGTGCCAGCAGCCTGGAGGAGACTGGCTACACCTTC
CDR3 protein: CASSLEETGYTF
clone size: .
J gene: TRBJ1-2
V gene: TRBV11-2
D gene: .

CDR3 DNA: TGTGCCAGCTCAGACAGTGATAACTATGGCTACACCTTC
CDR3 protein: CASSDSDNYGYTF
clone size: .
J gene: TRBJ1-2
V gene: TRBV18
D gene: .

CDR3 DNA: TGCGCCAGCAGCCACCCCAGGTGGGCAGGGGCCGCAACTAATGAAAAACTGTTTTTT
CDR3 protein: CASSHPRWAGAATNEKLFF
clone size: .
J gene: TRBJ1-4
V gene: TRBV4-1
D gene: .

CDR3 DNA: TGCGCCAGCAGTGAGTCGCGGGGGGGCACCGGGGAGCTGTTTTTT
CDR3 protein: CASSESRGGTGELFF
clone size: few
J gene: TRBJ2-2
V gene: TRBV10-1
D gene: TRBD2

CDR3 DNA: TGCAGCGTTGAAGAGACGGTGGGGACTAGGGGCAATGAGCAGTTCTTC
CDR3 protein: CSVEETVGTRGNEQFF
clone size: .
J gene: TRBJ2-1
V gene: TRBV29-1
D gene: TRBD2

CDR3 DNA: TGTGCCAGCAGCCAAGGGACTAGCCGGGCCTACGAGCAGTACTTC
CDR3 protein: CASSQGTSRAYEQYF
clone size: .
J gene: TRBJ2-7
V gene: TRBV3-1/TRBV3-2
D gene: TRBD2

CDR3 DNA: TGTGCCAGCTCACCACCGGGAGGGGCGCGATCACCCCTCCACTTT
CDR3 protein: CASSPPGGARSPLHF
clone size: .
J gene: TRBJ1-6
V gene: TRBV18
D gene: .

CDR3 DNA: TGTGCCAGCAGTCTATACGGGACAGGGATTTCTGGAAACACCATATATTTT
CDR3 protein: CASSLYGTGISGNTIYF
clone size: .
J gene: TRBJ1-3
V gene: TRBV6-6
D gene: TRBD1

CDR3 DNA: TGTGCCAGCAAGGTTAGGGGAGGGGACACTGAAGCTTTCTTT
CDR3 protein: CASKVRGGDTEAFF
clone size: .
J gene: TRBJ1-1
V gene: TRBV6-5
D gene: .

CDR3 DNA: TGCGCCAGCAGCTTGAACCGGGACAGGGGCTTCTACGAGCAGTACTTC
CDR3 protein: CASSLNRDRGFYEQYF
clone size: .
J gene: TRBJ2-7
V gene: TRBV5-1
D gene: TRBD1

CDR3 DNA: TGTGCCAGCAGTCAACCGGGACAGGGCTACGAGCAGTACTTC
CDR3 protein: CASSQPGQGYEQYF
clone size: .
J gene: TRBJ2-7
V gene: TRBV6-6
D gene: TRBD1

CDR3 DNA: TGTGCCAGCTCCCCAGACAAGACCTCCTACGAGCAGTACTTC
CDR3 protein: CASSPDKTSYEQYF
clone size: .
J gene: TRBJ2-7
V gene: TRBV7-9
D gene: .

CDR3 DNA: TGTGCCAGCAGCCTAGGGGACAGGGAGGGAGAGACCCAGTACTTC
CDR3 protein: CASSLGDREGETQYF
clone size: .
J gene: TRBJ2-5
V gene: TRBV7-6
D gene: TRBD1